The 31 T cell receptor beta chains in this list originate from one sample, sequenced in a study of Graves' ophthalmopathy and Graves' hyperthyroidism. From RNA, the CDR3 regions of TCR beta chains were amplified and sequenced. The first-round RT-PCR employed HTBI primers together with the Qiagen OneStep RT-PCR kit. A multiplex PCR was then performed as the second round. TCRdb passed the multiplex PCR reads through MiXCR, listing each CDR3 protein once. The sample has approximately 540,000 distinct CDR3 sequences, about two fifths seen once. The sample was peripheral blood or thyroid tissue (not recorded which). These receptor sequences come from an adult man with Graves' hyperthyroidism.

This clonotype was detected only once. An end of the junction differs from the germline gene, which may be a read error. V and J are TRBV5-1 and TRBJ1-1, with D unclear. This CDR3 contains 15 residues. Germline CDR1 reads SGHRS; CDR2 reads YFSETQ. The CDR3 nucleotides are TGCGCCAGCAGCTCCGCGAGGACGGGGAACTCTGAAGCTTTCTTT. It is translated as CASSSARTGNSEAFF.

Ten or more counts support this clonotype. The chain carries TRBV6-2 or TRBV6-3 and TRBJ1-5; D not certain. V gave up 9 bases and J gave up 4 bases, with 10 bases separating them. The CDR3 runs 12 residues. Per the germline V gene, CDR1 is MNHEY and CDR2 is SVGEGT. The CDR3 here is CASSNVNQPQHF. In DNA, the CDR3 is TGTGCCAGTTCTAACGTGAATCAGCCCCAGCATTTT.

The chain is built from TRBV12-3 or TRBV12-4 and TRBJ2-7; D ambiguous. The CDR3 covers 16 residues. Deletions cut 6 bases from V and 1 base from J, with 19 bases between. The CDR3: CASSPSWGMGSYEQYF. Written as DNA, the CDR3 is TGTGCCAGCAGCCCCAGCTGGGGTATGGGGTCCTACGAGCAGTACTTC.

This clonotype came up a few times. This sequence joins TRBV20-1 and TRBJ2-5; 8 bases agree with TRBD2. The CDR3 sequence is 14 residues long. Losses at the gene ends were 3 bases for V and 3 bases for J; bases not matched to a gene: 6. Germline assignment: CDR1 DFQATT and CDR2 SNEGSKA (reference sequence). DNA for the CDR3: TGCAGTGCTAGCGGTCTAGCGGGTAAAGAGACCCAGTACTTC. This sequence encodes CSASGLAGKETQYF.

This clonotype was found many times. The rearrangement joins TRBV19 to TRBJ2-5, with TRBD1 identical over 9 bases. There are 16 residues in the CDR3. Germline loops: CDR1 LNHDA, CDR2 SQIVND (reference sequence). The V segment lost 5 bases and the J segment 5 bases; nucleotides outside the gene matches: 12. This CDR3 reads CASSPRTGQGWETQYF. The CDR3 DNA reads as TGTGCCAGTAGTCCCCGGACGGGACAGGGCTGGGAGACCCAGTACTTC.

This clonotype appeared many times. The chain couples TRBV12-3 or TRBV12-4 to TRBJ1-6; 8 positions match TRBD1. The V and J ends lost 5 bases and 8 bases, in that order; junction bases with no gene match: 8. This CDR3 has 15 residues. The CDR3 DNA reads TGTGCCAGCAGTCCCGGACAGGGTAGAGATTCACCCCTCCACTTT. Encoded protein: CASSPGQGRDSPLHF.

J is TRBJ2-7 and V is TRBV10-3; 10 nucleotides line up with TRBD1. Germline CDR1 and CDR2: ENHRY and SYGVKD. The CDR3 has 13 residues. The DNA of the CDR3 is TGTGCAATGGGGGGACAGGGGATCCACGAGCAGTACTTC. Translating it yields CAMGGQGIHEQYF.

This clonotype was counted ten times or more. The chain employs TRBV6-5 and TRBJ1-5; tentatively, D is TRBD1 (6 bases). The CDR3 is 15 amino acids. Germline V gene data show CDR1 as MNHEY and CDR2 as SVGAGI. Deletions cut 5 bases from V and 6 bases from J, with 17 bases between. The CDR3 DNA reads TGTGCCAGCAGTGATCGACAGGTGAGGCTTCAGCCCCAGCATTTT. Amino acid sequence: CASSDRQVRLQPQHF.

The chain employs TRBV7-2 and TRBJ1-2; D not resolved. The CDR3 is 14 amino acids. Germline values: CDR1 SGHTA, CDR2 FQGNSA. V was trimmed by 1 base and J by 4 bases, leaving 10 bases between them. As DNA, the CDR3 is TGTGCCAGCAGCTTAGGGGTGGTGCCCTATGGCTACACCTTC. It translates to CASSLGVVPYGYTF.

On this clonotype: A much larger clone lies one base from this, so it may be a read error. The chain carries TRBV19 and TRBJ1-1; tentative D call: TRBD1 (6 bases). V was trimmed by 4 bases and J by 4 bases, leaving 22 bases between them. Germline CDR1 reads LNHDA; CDR2 reads SQIVND (reference sequence). This CDR3 region has 17 residues. The CDR3 bases are TGTGCCAGTAGTAAAGGGGCACTGACAGGAGTGAGCACTGAAGCTTTCTTT. This translates into CASSKGALTGVSTEAFF.

This clonotype was picked up a small number of times. The chain employs TRBV24-1 and TRBJ2-5, with D possibly being TRBD2 (6 bases). Gene TRBJ2-1 matches the end of the DNA better, so the J call may be wrong. CDR3 length: 14 amino acids. Germline V gene data show CDR1 as KGHDR and CDR2 as SFDVKD. The CDR3 loop reads CATSDFGLSNEQFF. CDR3 in DNA: TGTGCCACCAGTGACTTCGGACTATCTAATGAGCAGTTCTTC.

This clonotype was observed at least ten times. V usage is TRBV25-1 and J usage is TRBJ1-1, with 9 bases fitting TRBD1. The CDR3 consists of 12 residues. CDR1 MGHDK and CDR2 SYGVNS come from the germline V gene. Trimming took 5 bases from V and 8 from J; bases not matched to a gene: 3. The CDR3 sequence: CASSNRGQEAFF. CDR3 nucleotide sequence: TGTGCCAGCAGTAACAGGGGGCAGGAAGCTTTCTTT.

As regards this clonotype: Likely a read error: the CDR3 ends without its conserved phenylalanine or tryptophan. The limits of the CDR3 on the DNA are not certain, so only TCRdb's listed CDR3 is given. The rearrangement joins TRBV7-2 to TRBJ1-1; the D call TRBD1 from the table was never checked on the DNA. Germline loops: CDR1 SGHTA, CDR2 FQGNSA. The CDR3 totals 8 residues, both ends included. The CDR3 here is CASSKGAG.

The V call is TRBV29-1, the J call TRBJ2-7; no definite D call. The CDR3 spans 10 residues. The germline V gene has CDR1 SQVTM and CDR2 ANQGSEA. The CDR3 bases are TGCAACACACTCGTCTACGAGCAGTACTTC. Its protein is CNTLVYEQYF.

In this sample, this clonotype turned up a few times. Given a much more abundant clone one base away, this may be a read error. The CDR3 carries no conserved terminal phenylalanine or tryptophan, so it likely arises from a read error. This chain joins TRBV7-2 and TRBJ1-1; weak D call: TRBD1 (5 bases). Looked up from germline, CDR1 is SGHTA and CDR2 is FQGNSA. The CDR3 contains 14 residues. The V gene lost 1 base and the J gene lost 5 bases, with 11 bases spanning the gap. CDR3 in amino acids: CASSLGVRVTEAFS. Here the CDR3 DNA reads TGTGCCAGCAGCTTAGGTGTCAGGGTAACTGAAGCTTTCTCT.

This clonotype was found a few times. V gene TRBV5-1 combines with J gene TRBJ2-2; D not certain. The V and J ends lost 6 bases and 0 bases respectively, with 9 bases between them. CDR1 SGHRS and CDR2 YFSETQ come from the germline V gene. The length of the CDR3 is 14 residues. The CDR3 DNA reads as TGCGCCAGCACCCAATACTCGAACACCGGGGAGCTGTTTTTT. It encodes CASTQYSNTGELFF.

This clonotype appeared many times. The genes are TRBV20-1 and TRBJ2-2; D remains unclear. CDR1 is DFQATT and CDR2 is SNEGSKA in the germline V gene (reference sequence). This CDR3 is built from 13 residues. Trimming took off 6 bases at V and 4 bases at J, with 12 bases between the two ends. CDR3 region: CSARSVSTGELFF. In DNA, the CDR3 is TGCAGTGCAAGAAGCGTGAGCACCGGGGAGCTGTTTTTT.

This clonotype was counted ten times or more. This chain links TRBV11-2 with TRBJ2-7; a possible D gene is TRBD2 (5 bases). The CDR3 extends over 15 amino acids. The V gene's germline CDR1 is SGHAT and CDR2 FQNNGV. Trimming removed 2 bases from V and 2 bases from J, with 13 bases in between. CDR3: CASSLFSDGTYEQYF. The DNA of the CDR3 is TGTGCCAGCAGCTTATTCTCGGACGGGACCTACGAGCAGTACTTC.

This chain uses TRBV15 with TRBJ1-2; weak D call: TRBD1 (6 bases). V lost 3 bases and J lost 0, with 17 bases in between. This CDR3 has 17 residues. The germline V gene has CDR1 LNHNV and CDR2 YYDKDF (reference sequence). The CDR3 is CATSSGTMTDTNYGYTF. For the CDR3, the DNA is TGTGCCACCAGCAGCGGGACAATGACAGACACTAACTATGGCTACACCTTC. The whole variable domain, remainder taken from reference TRBV15 and TRBJ1-2, is DAMVIQNPRYQVTQFGKPVTLSCSQTLNHNVMYWYQQKSSQAPKLLFHYYDKDFNNEADTPDNFQSRRPNTSFCFLDIRSPGLGDTAMYLCATSSGTMTDTNYGYTFGSGTRLTVV.

About this clonotype: Sequence at one end of the junction differs from germline and may be a read error. The chain employs TRBV29-1 and TRBJ2-6; D is perhaps TRBD1 (6 bases). The CDR3 loop spans 11 amino acids. Per the germline V gene, CDR1 is SQVTM and CDR2 is ANQGSEA. CDR3 protein: CSGEQGNTEAF. The CDR3, as DNA: TGCAGCGGGGAACAGGGTAACACTGAAGCTTTC. The full variable domain, in which reference TRBV29-1 and TRBJ2-6 provide the parts outside the CDR3, is SAVISQKPSRDICQRGTSLTIQCQVDSQVTMMFWYRQQPGQSLTLIATANQGSEATYESGFVIDKFPISRPNLTFSTLTVSNMSPEDSSIYLCSGEQGNTEAFGAGSRLTVL.

The chain has TRBV12-3 or TRBV12-4 and TRBJ2-2; D is unclear. This CDR3 region has 15 residues. Trimming shortened V by 1 base and J by 5 bases, and 11 bases separated the two germline ends. Here the CDR3 reads CASSLDMGGTGELFF. CDR3 sequence (DNA): TGTGCCAGCAGTTTAGACATGGGCGGTACCGGGGAGCTGTTTTTT.

This clonotype was counted many times. A read error may produce the germline difference seen at one junction end. V gene TRBV5-1 combines with J gene TRBJ2-2, with 8 bases aligning to TRBD1. Germline V CDR1 and CDR2: SGHRS, YFSETQ. The CDR3 is 15 residues long. This CDR3 is CASSLTGANTGELFF. The CDR3 coding sequence is TGTGCCAGCAGCCTGACAGGGGCGAACACCGGGGAGCTGTTTTTT.

This clonotype was observed a handful of times. This chain joins TRBV6-1 and TRBJ2-6; the D gene is possibly TRBD1 (5 bases). Between the trimmed V and J ends, which lost 4 bases and 2 bases, there was a span of 9 bases. The CDR3 has 15 residues. Germline CDR1 is MNHNS and CDR2 is SASEGT. The CDR3 sequence: CASSVQDTGANVLTF. DNA of the CDR3: TGTGCCAGCAGTGTACAGGATACTGGGGCCAACGTCCTGACTTTC.

V and J are TRBV20-1 and TRBJ2-5; no clear D. V lost 3 bases and J 11 bases, leaving 13 bases between the germline ends. Germline V CDR1 and CDR2: DFQATT, SNEGSKA (reference sequence). There are 11 residues in the CDR3. The CDR3 region has the DNA TGCAGTGCTAGGGTCTATGTAGGGCAGTACTTC. The encoded protein is CSARVYVGQYF.

The chain uses TRBV14 and TRBJ2-3, with 7 bases identical to TRBD1. Germline V lookup: CDR1 SGHDN, CDR2 FVKESK. The length of the CDR3 is 16 residues. Trimming took 5 bases from V and 6 from J; bases not matched to a gene: 14. The CDR3 DNA is TGTGCCAGCAGCTACGGACCCCCGACAGGGTCGGATACGCAGTATTTT. As protein: CASSYGPPTGSDTQYF.

CDR3 amino acids: CSVASGVSLNEQFF. The CDR3 region has the DNA TGCAGCGTTGCTAGCGGGGTTTCCCTAAATGAGCAGTTCTTC. This sequence joins TRBV29-1 and TRBJ2-1; 9 bases line up with TRBD2. J was trimmed by 7 bases and V by 4 bases; bases with no gene match: 8. The CDR3 has 14 residues. Germline CDR1 SQVTM, CDR2 ANQGSEA.

The V call is TRBV7-9, the J call TRBJ2-2; TRBD2 matches 9 bases. The CDR3 runs to 18 residues. With 1 base clipped from V and 8 bases from J, the junction kept 14 bases outside the gene matches. Germline assignment: CDR1 SEHNR and CDR2 FQNEAQ (reference sequence). The CDR3 loop is CASSLERAGGPSSGELFF. DNA of the CDR3: TGTGCCAGCAGCTTAGAGCGGGCGGGAGGGCCCTCCTCAGGGGAGCTGTTTTTT.

This clonotype has just one count. This CDR3 is CASSLLDKGNYEQYF. The DNA of the CDR3 is TGTGCCAGCAGTTTACTCGACAAGGGGAACTACGAGCAGTACTTC. The chain is built from TRBV7-9 and TRBJ2-7; tentatively, D is TRBD1 (5 bases). The CDR3 extends over 15 amino acids. The germline V gene has CDR1 SEHNR and CDR2 FQNEAQ (reference sequence). V lost 6 bases to trimming and J lost 3 bases, with 18 bases between them.

To note about this clonotype: The CDR3 end shows no conserved phenylalanine or tryptophan, and so a read error is likely. The chain recombines TRBV19 with TRBJ2-7; 7 bases fit TRBD2. Germline lookup yields CDR1 LNHDA and CDR2 SQIVND (reference sequence). Losses at the gene ends were 5 bases for V and 6 bases for J; bases not matched to a gene: 7. The CDR3 is 13 residues long. Here the CDR3 reads CASSLGAGFEQYL. The CDR3 DNA reads as TGTGCCAGTAGTTTGGGAGCGGGGTTCGAGCAGTACCTC.

The chain employs TRBV7-2 and TRBJ2-2, with D perhaps matching TRBD1 (5 bases). CDR1 is SGHTA and CDR2 is FQGNSA in the germline V gene. The CDR3 is 15 residues long. The V and J ends lost 1 base and 6 bases respectively, with 12 bases between them. The CDR3 reads CASSLGPGYPGELFF. CDR3 nucleotides: TGTGCCAGCAGCTTAGGCCCAGGGTATCCCGGGGAGCTGTTTTTT.

This sequence joins TRBV12-5 and TRBJ2-5, with TRBD1 identical over 7 bases. Germline V gives CDR1 LGHNT, CDR2 FRNRAP. The CDR3 sequence is 11 residues long. CDR3 sequence reads: CASSRAGGQYF. Written as DNA, the CDR3 is TGTGCCAGCAGTCGAGCAGGGGGCCAGTACTTC.